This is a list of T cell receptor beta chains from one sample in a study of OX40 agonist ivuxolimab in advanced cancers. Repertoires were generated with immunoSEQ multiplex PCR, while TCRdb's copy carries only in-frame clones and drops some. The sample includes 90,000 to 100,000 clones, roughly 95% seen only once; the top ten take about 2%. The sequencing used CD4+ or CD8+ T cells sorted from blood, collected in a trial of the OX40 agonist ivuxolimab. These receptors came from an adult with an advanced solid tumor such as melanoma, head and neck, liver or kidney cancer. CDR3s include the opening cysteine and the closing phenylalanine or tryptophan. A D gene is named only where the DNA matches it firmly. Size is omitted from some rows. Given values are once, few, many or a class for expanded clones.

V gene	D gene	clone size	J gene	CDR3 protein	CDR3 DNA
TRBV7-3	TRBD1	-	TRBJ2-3	CASSLATGDTDTQYF	TGTGCCAGCAGCTTAGCGACAGGGGACACAGATACGCAGTATTTT
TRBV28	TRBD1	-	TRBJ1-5	CASSLWGQGQPQHF	TGTGCCAGCAGTTTATGGGGACAGGGTCAGCCCCAGCATTTT
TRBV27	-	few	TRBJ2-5	CASSRKGEFGETQYF	TGTGCCAGCAGTCGAAAGGGGGAGTTTGGGGAGACCCAGTACTTC
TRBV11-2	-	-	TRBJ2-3	CASSLTGFAAITDTQYF	TGTGCCAGCAGCTTAACGGGGTTTGCGGCCATCACAGATACGCAGTATTTT
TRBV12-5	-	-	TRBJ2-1	CASRYRDFNEQFF	TGTGCTAGTCGATATAGGGATTTCAATGAGCAGTTCTTC
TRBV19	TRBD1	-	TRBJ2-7	CASEPGQGAAEQYF	TGTGCCAGTGAACCGGGACAGGGGGCAGCGGAGCAGTACTTC
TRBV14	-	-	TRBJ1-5	CASSQGYRQPQHF	TGTGCCAGCAGCCAAGGGTATAGGCAGCCCCAGCATTTT
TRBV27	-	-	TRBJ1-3	CASRPDRSGNTIYF	TGTGCCAGCAGACCTGACAGGTCTGGAAACACCATATATTTT
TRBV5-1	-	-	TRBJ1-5	CASSPGSRASNQPQHF	TGCGCCAGCAGCCCAGGGAGCAGGGCTAGCAATCAGCCCCAGCATTTT
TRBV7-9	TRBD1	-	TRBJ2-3	CASSSGTGGPSTDTQYF	TGTGCCAGCAGTTCCGGGACAGGGGGACCTAGCACAGATACGCAGTATTTT
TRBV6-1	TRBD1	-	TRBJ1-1	CASSSTGSNTEAFF	TGTGCCAGCAGTTCGACAGGGAGTAACACTGAAGCTTTCTTT
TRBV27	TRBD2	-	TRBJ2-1	CASSLSGGGGEQFF	TGTGCCAGCAGTTTAAGCGGGGGAGGGGGAGAGCAGTTCTTC
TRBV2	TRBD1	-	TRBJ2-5	CASSDLVSGQDQETQYF	TGTGCCAGCAGTGATTTGGTGTCGGGACAGGACCAAGAGACCCAGTACTTC
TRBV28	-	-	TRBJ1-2	CASSLGAVNSNYGYTF	TGTGCCAGCAGTTTGGGGGCAGTAAACAGTAACTATGGCTACACCTTC
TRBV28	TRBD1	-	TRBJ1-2	CASSPYSGTGEAGYGYTF	TGTGCCAGCAGTCCTTACTCCGGGACAGGGGAGGCGGGCTATGGCTACACCTTC
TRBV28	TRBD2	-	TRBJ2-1	CASSVLAVNEQFF	TGTGCCAGCAGTGTACTAGCGGTCAATGAGCAGTTCTTC
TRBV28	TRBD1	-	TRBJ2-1	CASSSTGGNEQFF	TGTGCCAGCAGTTCAACAGGGGGAAATGAGCAGTTCTTC
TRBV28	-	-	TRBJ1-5	CASSLRTDHQPQHF	TGTGCCAGCAGTTTAAGAACAGATCATCAGCCCCAGCATTTT
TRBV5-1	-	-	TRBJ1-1	CASSLAVSTEAFF	TGCGCCAGCAGCTTGGCCGTTAGTACTGAAGCTTTCTTT
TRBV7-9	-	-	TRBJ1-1	CASSLTGRGIEAFF	TGTGCCAGCAGCTTAACGGGACGGGGAATTGAAGCTTTCTTT
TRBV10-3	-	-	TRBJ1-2	CAISENYGYTF	TGTGCCATCAGTGAAAACTATGGCTACACCTTC
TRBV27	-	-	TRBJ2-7	CASSSRAREQYF	TGTGCCAGCAGTTCTCGGGCGCGCGAGCAGTACTTC
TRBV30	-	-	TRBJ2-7	CAWRYGPSSYEQYF	TGTGCCTGGAGATACGGACCCAGCTCCTACGAGCAGTACTTC
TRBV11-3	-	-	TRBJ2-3	CASSSSMTNDTDTQYF	TGTGCCAGCAGCTCCTCAATGACTAACGACACAGATACGCAGTATTTT
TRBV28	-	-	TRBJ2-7	CASSHLYLEQYF	TGTGCCAGCAGTCACCTTTATCTCGAGCAGTACTTC
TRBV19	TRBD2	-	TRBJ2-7	CASSIIGGGAYEQYF	TGTGCCAGTAGTATTATCGGCGGGGGGGCCTACGAGCAGTACTTC
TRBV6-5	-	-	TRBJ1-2	CASSYSGVQGYTF	TGTGCCAGCAGTTACTCGGGGGTACAAGGCTACACCTTC
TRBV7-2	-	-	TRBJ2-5	CASSLAGGSGETQYF	TGTGCCAGCAGCTTAGCGGGGGGCAGCGGGGAGACCCAGTACTTC
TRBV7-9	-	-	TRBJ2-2	CASSSTLTGELFF	TGTGCCAGCAGCTCGACCCTCACCGGGGAGCTGTTTTTT
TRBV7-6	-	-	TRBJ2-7	CASSLAGGTNEQYF	TGTGCCAGCAGCTTAGCTGGTGGAACCAACGAGCAGTACTTC
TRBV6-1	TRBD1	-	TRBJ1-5	CASSRGVQPQHF	TGTGCCAGCAGCAGGGGGGTGCAGCCCCAGCATTTT
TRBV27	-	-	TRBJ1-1	CASSLSIGVPEAFF	TGTGCCAGCAGTTTATCGATCGGTGTGCCTGAAGCTTTCTTT
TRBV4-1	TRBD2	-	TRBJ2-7	CASSPDAGEIDEQYF	TGCGCCAGCAGCCCGGATGCGGGAGAAATCGACGAGCAGTACTTC
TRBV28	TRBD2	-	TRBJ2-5	CASSPRRLAGGQETQYF	TGTGCCAGCAGTCCACGACGACTAGCGGGGGGCCAAGAGACCCAGTACTTC
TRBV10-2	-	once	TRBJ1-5	CASSEDRNQPQHF	TGCGCCAGCAGTGAGGACAGGAATCAGCCCCAGCATTTT
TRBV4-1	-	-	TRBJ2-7	CASRSSAYEGEQYF	TGCGCCAGCAGGAGCTCTGCATACGAGGGGGAGCAGTACTTC
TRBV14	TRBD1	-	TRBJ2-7	CASSPTGDRDNTWYEQYF	TGTGCCAGCAGCCCGACTGGGGACAGGGACAATACTTGGTACGAGCAGTACTTC
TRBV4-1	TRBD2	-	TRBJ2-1	CASSQEPGGGYNEQFF	TGCGCCAGCAGCCAAGAACCGGGAGGGGGCTACAATGAGCAGTTCTTC
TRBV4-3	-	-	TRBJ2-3	CASSPILSDTQYF	TGCGCCAGCAGCCCCATACTTTCAGATACGCAGTATTTT
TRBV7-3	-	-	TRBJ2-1	CASSPITGLEQFF	TGTGCCAGCAGCCCCATAACCGGCCTGGAGCAGTTCTTC
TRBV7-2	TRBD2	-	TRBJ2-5	CASSPHVRLAQETQYF	TGTGCCAGCAGCCCACACGTAAGACTAGCTCAAGAGACCCAGTACTTC
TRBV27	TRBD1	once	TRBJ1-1	CATAIGGLNTEAFF	TGTGCCACAGCAATAGGGGGCCTGAACACTGAAGCTTTCTTT
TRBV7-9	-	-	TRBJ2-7	CASSFQGNRDKTYEQYF	TGTGCCAGCAGCTTTCAAGGAAACCGGGACAAAACCTACGAGCAGTACTTC
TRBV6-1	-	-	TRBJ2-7	CASTLSSYEQYF	TGTGCCAGCACCCTTAGCTCCTACGAGCAGTACTTC
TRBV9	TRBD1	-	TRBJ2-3	CASSVETGGPDTQYF	TGTGCCAGCAGCGTAGAGACAGGGGGGCCAGATACGCAGTATTTT
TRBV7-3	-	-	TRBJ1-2	CASSLYGNRDGYTF	TGTGCCAGCAGCTTATATGGGAACAGGGATGGCTACACCTTC
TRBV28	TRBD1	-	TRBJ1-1	CASSSTTDRGEAFF	TGTGCCAGCAGTAGCACAACTGACAGGGGTGAAGCTTTCTTT
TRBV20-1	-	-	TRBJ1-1	CSARQNTEAFF	TGCAGTGCTCGACAGAACACTGAAGCTTTCTTT
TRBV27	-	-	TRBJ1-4	CASSLMEGNGANEKLFF	TGTGCCAGCAGTTTAATGGAAGGGAACGGAGCTAATGAAAAACTGTTTTTT
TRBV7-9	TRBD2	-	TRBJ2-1	CATGLAGAEQFF	TGTGCCACCGGACTAGCGGGAGCTGAGCAGTTCTTC
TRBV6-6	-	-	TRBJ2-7	CASSYRDLSYEQYF	TGTGCCAGCAGTTATAGGGACTTGTCCTACGAGCAGTACTTC
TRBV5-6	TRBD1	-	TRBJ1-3	CASSLMTGVFGNTIYF	TGTGCCAGCAGCTTGATGACAGGGGTGTTTGGAAACACCATATATTTT
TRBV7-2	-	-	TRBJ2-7	CASSLEWGQGYEQYF	TGTGCCAGCAGCTTAGAGTGGGGACAAGGGTACGAGCAGTACTTC
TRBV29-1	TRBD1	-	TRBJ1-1	CSVELTGQQTLEAFF	TGCAGCGTTGAACTCACGGGACAGCAAACCCTAGAAGCTTTCTTT
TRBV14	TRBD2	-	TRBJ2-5	CASSASGGEETQYF	TGTGCCAGCAGCGCGTCGGGAGGGGAGGAGACCCAGTACTTC
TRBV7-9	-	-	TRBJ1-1	CASSLGQGLLNTEAFF	TGTGCCAGCAGCTTAGGGCAGGGCCTACTGAACACTGAAGCTTTCTTT
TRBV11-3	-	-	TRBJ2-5	CASSNRVEETQYF	TGTGCCAGCAGTAACAGGGTGGAAGAGACCCAGTACTTC